The source of this T cell receptor beta chain is a study of graft-versus-host responses after intestinal transplantation. On the study more broadly: In this cohort, recipients had multivisceral, liver-intestinal, or isolated intestinal transplants. After anti-thymocyte globulin induction, recipients took tacrolimus and steroids for approximately three years. Notes on the study in general: Among recipient marrow samples, GvH clones were found; some appeared first in ileum or blood.

With respect to this clone: Antigen unknown.

The CDR3 has 15 amino acids. Per the germline V gene, CDR1 is MDHEN and CDR2 is SYDVKM. The V segment lost 6 bases and the J segment 0 bases; nucleotides outside the gene matches: 4. The table came from immunoSEQ multiplex PCR; TCRdb's copy has only in-frame clones and leaves some out. The repertoire consists of tens of thousands of clones, with 88% occurring once and the leading ten covering 0.28%. Sequenced material: unstimulated CD4+ T cells sorted from spleen or lymph node cells, taken before transplant. The TCR was taken from a human donor who was the organ donor for an intestinal transplant. The chain joins TRBV28 to TRBJ1-3; 8 nucleotides agree with TRBD1. The CDR3 spells CASRLTGVSGNTIYF. The CDR3 DNA sequence: TGTGCCAGCAGGCTGACAGGGGTCTCTGGAAACACCATATATTTT.